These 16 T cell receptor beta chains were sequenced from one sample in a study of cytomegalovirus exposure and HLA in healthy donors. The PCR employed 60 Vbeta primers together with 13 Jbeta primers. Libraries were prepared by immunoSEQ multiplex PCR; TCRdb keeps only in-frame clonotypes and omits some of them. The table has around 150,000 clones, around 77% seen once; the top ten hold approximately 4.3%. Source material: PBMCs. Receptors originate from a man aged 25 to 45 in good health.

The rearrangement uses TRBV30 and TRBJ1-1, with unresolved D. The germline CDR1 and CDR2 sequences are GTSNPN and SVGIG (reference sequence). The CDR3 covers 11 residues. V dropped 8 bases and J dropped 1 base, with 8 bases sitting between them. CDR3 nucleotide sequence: TGTGCCGGTGAGCGGAACACTGAAGCTTTCTTT. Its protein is CAGERNTEAFF. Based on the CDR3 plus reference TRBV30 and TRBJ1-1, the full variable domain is SQTIHQWPATLVQPVGSPLSLECTVEGTSNPNLYWYRQAAGRGLQLLFYSVGIGQISSEVPQNLSASRPQDRQFILSSKKLLLSDSGFYLCAGERNTEAFFGQGTRLTVV.

DNA for the CDR3: TGTGCCAGCAGCCATAGTCCCCGAGGGACCCAGTACTTC. Encoded protein: CASSHSPRGTQYF. V gene TRBV7-9 combines with J gene TRBJ2-5; D remains unclear. Per the germline V gene, CDR1 is SEHNR and CDR2 is FQNEAQ (reference sequence). The CDR3 is 13 amino acids. Trimming took off 5 bases at V and 7 bases at J, with 14 bases between the two ends.

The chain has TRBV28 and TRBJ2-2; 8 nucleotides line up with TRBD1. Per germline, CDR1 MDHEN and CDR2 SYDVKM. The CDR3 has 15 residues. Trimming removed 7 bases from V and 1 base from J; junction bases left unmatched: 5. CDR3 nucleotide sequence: TGTGCCAGCAAACCGGACAGGGTGAACACCGGGGAGCTGTTTTTT. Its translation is CASKPDRVNTGELFF.

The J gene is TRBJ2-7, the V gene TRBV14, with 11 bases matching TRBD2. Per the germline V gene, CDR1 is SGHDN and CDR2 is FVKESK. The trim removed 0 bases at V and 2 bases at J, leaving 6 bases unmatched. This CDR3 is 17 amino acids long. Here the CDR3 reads CASSQESGLAATYEQYF. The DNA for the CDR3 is TGTGCCAGCAGCCAAGAGTCGGGACTAGCGGCTACCTACGAGCAGTACTTC.

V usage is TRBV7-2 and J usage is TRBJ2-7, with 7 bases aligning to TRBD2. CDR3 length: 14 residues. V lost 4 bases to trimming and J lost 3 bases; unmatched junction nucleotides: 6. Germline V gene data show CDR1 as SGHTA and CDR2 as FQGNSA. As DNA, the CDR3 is TGTGCCAGCAGCTCGGCGGGAGCATTCTACGAGCAGTACTTC. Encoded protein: CASSSAGAFYEQYF.

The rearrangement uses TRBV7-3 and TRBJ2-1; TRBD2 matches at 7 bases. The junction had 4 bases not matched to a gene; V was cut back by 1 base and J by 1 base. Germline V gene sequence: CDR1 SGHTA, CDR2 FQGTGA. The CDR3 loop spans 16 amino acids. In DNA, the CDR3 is TGTGCCAGCAGCTTAATCGCGGGGGAATCCTACAATGAGCAGTTCTTC. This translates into CASSLIAGESYNEQFF.

The CDR3 spells CATSPAGAATNEKLFF. CDR3 nucleotide sequence: TGTGCCACCAGCCCTGCGGGCGCAGCAACTAATGAAAAACTGTTTTTT. This chain connects TRBV15 to TRBJ1-4; no clear D. Per germline, CDR1 LNHNV and CDR2 YYDKDF (reference sequence). This CDR3 has 16 residues. V was pared by 5 bases and J by 0 bases, with 13 bases between.

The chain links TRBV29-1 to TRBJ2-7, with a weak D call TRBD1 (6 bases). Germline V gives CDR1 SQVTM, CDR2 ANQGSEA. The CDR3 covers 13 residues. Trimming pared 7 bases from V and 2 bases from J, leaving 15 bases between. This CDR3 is CSALVGTTYEQYF. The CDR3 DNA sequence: TGCAGCGCTCTGGTGGGGACAACCTACGAGCAGTACTTC.

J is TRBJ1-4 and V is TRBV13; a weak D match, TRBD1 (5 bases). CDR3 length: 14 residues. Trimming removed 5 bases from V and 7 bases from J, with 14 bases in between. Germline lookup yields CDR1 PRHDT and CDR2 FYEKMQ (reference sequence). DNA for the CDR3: TGTGCCAGCAGCGAAGGGGCAGGCTTTGAAAAACTGTTTTTT. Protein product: CASSEGAGFEKLFF.

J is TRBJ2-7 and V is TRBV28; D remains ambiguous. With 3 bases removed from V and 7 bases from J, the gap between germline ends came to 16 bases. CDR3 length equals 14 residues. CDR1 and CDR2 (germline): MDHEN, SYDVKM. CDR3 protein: CASSLRWVKWEQYF. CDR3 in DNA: TGTGCCAGCAGTTTGCGGTGGGTTAAGTGGGAGCAGTACTTC.

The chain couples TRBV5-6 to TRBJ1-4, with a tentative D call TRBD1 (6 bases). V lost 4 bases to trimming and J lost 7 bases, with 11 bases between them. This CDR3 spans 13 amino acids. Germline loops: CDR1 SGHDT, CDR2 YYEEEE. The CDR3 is CASSRRGGEKLFF. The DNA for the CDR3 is TGTGCCAGCAGCCGGAGGGGGGGTGAAAAACTGTTTTTT.

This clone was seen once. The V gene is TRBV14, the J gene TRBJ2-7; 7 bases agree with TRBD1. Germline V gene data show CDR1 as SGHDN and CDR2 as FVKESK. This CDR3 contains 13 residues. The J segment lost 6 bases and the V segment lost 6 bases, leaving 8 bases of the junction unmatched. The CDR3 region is CASRRQGAGEQYF. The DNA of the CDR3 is TGTGCCAGCAGACGACAGGGCGCCGGCGAGCAGTACTTC.

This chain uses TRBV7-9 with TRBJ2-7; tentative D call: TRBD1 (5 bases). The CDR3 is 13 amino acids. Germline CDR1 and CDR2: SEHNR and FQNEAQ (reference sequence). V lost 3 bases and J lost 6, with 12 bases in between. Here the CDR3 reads CASSFPGPGEQYF. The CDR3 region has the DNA TGTGCCAGCAGCTTTCCAGGGCCAGGCGAGCAGTACTTC.

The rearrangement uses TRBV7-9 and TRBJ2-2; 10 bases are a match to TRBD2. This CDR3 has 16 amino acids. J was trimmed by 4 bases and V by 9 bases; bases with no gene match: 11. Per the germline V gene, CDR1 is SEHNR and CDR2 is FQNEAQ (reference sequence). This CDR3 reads CARPKREGPSTGELFF. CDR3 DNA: TGTGCCAGGCCTAAGCGGGAGGGCCCGAGCACCGGGGAGCTGTTTTTT.

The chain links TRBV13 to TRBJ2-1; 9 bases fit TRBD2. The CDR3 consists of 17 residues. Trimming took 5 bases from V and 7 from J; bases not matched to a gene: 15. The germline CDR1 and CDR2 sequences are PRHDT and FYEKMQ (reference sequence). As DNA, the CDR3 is TGTGCCAGCAGCCCGCAGACTAGCGGTTGGATCGAGAATGAGCAGTTCTTC. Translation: CASSPQTSGWIENEQFF.

CDR3 sequence: CASLWEDYEQYF. CDR3 bases: TGTGCCAGCCTTTGGGAGGACTACGAGCAGTACTTC. The chain uses TRBV21-1 and TRBJ2-7; TRBD2, the table's D call, was not compared with the DNA. TRBV21-1 is noted as a pseudogene. CDR3 size: 12 residues.